The subject of this entry is one T cell receptor (beta chain). 5'RACE primed at constant segments yielded TCR alpha and TCR beta cDNA libraries bearing sample barcodes and UMIs. TCRdb ran MiXCR on the 5' RACE reads and lists one entry per CDR3 protein. The sample carries more than 110,000 distinct CDR3 sequences, about 23% recorded once. This record belongs to a study of T-cell memory formation after mild COVID-19. The sample consisted of PBMCs or a T cell subset sorted from them (not recorded which). The sequence was obtained from an adult woman who had mild COVID-19 (a few samples of this study predate the infection). Cell type and time point are not known.

The CDR3 DNA follows: TGTGCCAGCAGTTTAAAATACCCAGGGAGTACAGATACGCAGTATTTT. Translated, it gives CASSLKYPGSTDTQYF. The chain has TRBV12-3 or TRBV12-4 and TRBJ2-3, with D possibly called TRBD1 or TRBD2 (5 bases each). The CDR3 contains 16 residues. The V gene lost 2 bases and the J gene lost 3 bases, with 15 bases spanning the gap.